The T cell receptor (beta chain) described here comes from a study of shared clonotypes between healthy human individuals. After removal of 3 bases from V and 1 base from J, the junction contained 13 bases not matched to a gene. This CDR3 spans 18 amino acids. The germline CDR1 and CDR2 sequences are GTSNPN and SVGIG (reference sequence). Here immunoSEQ multiplex PCR was the method, and the copy in TCRdb shows in-frame clones only, minus some. The sample lists approximately 500,000 clones, about 96% occurring once. The TCR originated in a woman in her thirties in good health. The genes are TRBV30 and TRBJ2-1; 9 bases fit TRBD2. Sequencing used naive CD4+ T cells sorted from blood. Documented subset: CD45RA+ positively selected. CDR3 sequence (DNA): TGTGCCTGGAGCAAAAGGGCGGGAGGGCCTTATTCCTACAATGAGCAGTTCTTC. The encoded protein is CAWSKRAGGPYSYNEQFF. Supplemented by reference TRBV30 and TRBJ2-1, the full variable domain reads SQTIHQWPATLVQPVGSPLSLECTVEGTSNPNLYWYRQAAGRGLQLLFYSVGIGQISSEVPQNLSASRPQDRQFILSSKKLLLSDSGFYLCAWSKRAGGPYSYNEQFFGPGTRLTVL.